The 8 T cell receptor beta chains reported below all come from one sample, sequenced in a study of CD8 T cells in Susac syndrome. When the RNA was reverse transcribed, random hexamers were used with an input of about 0.5 to 1 ug. TCRdb reprocessed the immunoSEQ multiplex PCR reads with MiXCR, giving one entry per CDR3 protein. The table shows 150,000 to 200,000 distinct CDR3 sequences, with approximately 94% occurring only once. Sequencing was carried out using CD4+ T cells from PBMCs. These receptors all come from a human donor in good health.

This chain links TRBV20-1 with TRBJ2-7; 9 nucleotides align to TRBD1. CDR1 DFQATT and CDR2 SNEGSKA come from the germline V gene (reference sequence). The V segment lost 6 bases and the J segment 8 bases; nucleotides outside the gene matches: 17. CDR3 length: 15 amino acids. As DNA, the CDR3 is TGCAGTGCCCCTCCCTTTACGGGACAGGGTGGTAAGCAGTACTTC. Translating it yields CSAPPFTGQGGKQYF.

The rearrangement uses TRBV7-9 and TRBJ2-5, with TRBD1 identical over 9 bases. The CDR3 consists of 17 residues. Germline-derived CDR1 and CDR2 are SEHNR and FQNEAQ (reference sequence). Trimming took 5 bases from V and 9 from J; bases not matched to a gene: 19. This chain's CDR3 is CASSPPAGQGPRWAQYF. CDR3 coding DNA: TGTGCCAGCAGCCCCCCCGCGGGACAGGGACCCCGGTGGGCCCAGTACTTC.

The V and J genes are TRBV10-3 and TRBJ2-5; 7 nucleotides agree with TRBD2. V dropped 0 bases and J dropped 2; count of bases not matched to a gene: 3. Germline V CDR1 and CDR2: ENHRY, SYGVKD. This CDR3 comprises 15 residues. CDR3 DNA sequence: TGTGCCATCAGTGAGTCGGGAGGGCATCAAGAGACCCAGTACTTC. Protein sequence: CAISESGGHQETQYF.

This clonotype is a singleton in its sample. V is TRBV5-6 and J is TRBJ2-4; the D is unclear. This CDR3 has 13 amino acids. Trimming cost V 0 bases and J 5 bases, with 6 bases left between them. The V gene's germline CDR1 is SGHDT and CDR2 YYEEEE. CDR3 residues: CASSLAGENIQYF. Written as DNA, the CDR3 is TGTGCCAGCAGCTTGGCTGGGGAAAACATTCAGTACTTC.

The chain links TRBV5-6 to TRBJ2-2; no clear D. With 5 bases removed from V and 2 bases from J, the gap between germline ends came to 10 bases. Germline V CDR1 and CDR2: SGHDT, YYEEEE. The CDR3 is 14 residues long. The CDR3: CASSGRVNTGELFF. The CDR3 DNA reads TGTGCCAGCAGTGGACGGGTTAACACCGGGGAGCTGTTTTTT.

The chain is built from TRBV14 and TRBJ2-2; D remains unclear. Germline loops: CDR1 SGHDN, CDR2 FVKESK. V lost 1 base and J lost 7, with 7 bases in between. The CDR3 is made up of 13 amino acids. CDR3 sequence reads: CASSQARGGELFF. The CDR3 DNA reads as TGTGCCAGCAGCCAAGCCCGTGGCGGGGAGCTGTTTTTT.

J is TRBJ2-1 and V is TRBV7-9, with D perhaps being TRBD1 or TRBD2 (5 bases each). CDR1 is SEHNR, CDR2 FQNEAQ, per germline (reference sequence). Trimming shortened V by 0 bases and J by 7 bases, and 7 bases separated the two germline ends. The CDR3 is 13 residues long. The CDR3, as DNA: TGTGCCAGCAGCTTAGCGGGGGTAAATGAGCAGTTCTTC. Residues: CASSLAGVNEQFF.

V is TRBV14 and J is TRBJ1-4; TRBD1 might be the D (5 bases). The ends were cut back, 2 bases at V and 7 bases at J, with 17 bases in the middle. The length of the CDR3 is 16 residues. Germline V gene lookup returns CDR1 SGHDN and CDR2 FVKESK. DNA of the CDR3: TGTGCCAGCAGCCAATTGGGGCAGGCAACAGGTGAAAAACTGTTTTTT. Translation: CASSQLGQATGEKLFF.